Listed below are T cell receptor beta chains from one sample, sequenced in a study of beta chain features in type 1 diabetes. Measured with immunoSEQ multiplex PCR; TCRdb has only the in-frame clones, and not every one. Of about 140,000 clones detected, about a tenth appear once; the ten largest clones hold 0.65%. The sequencing sample was made of central memory CD4+ T cells from blood. These receptors were taken from a woman aged 40 to 50 in good health. Both conserved end residues are part of each CDR3. D genes are given only for firm matches. Only some rows state a clone size, as once, few, many or a class for expanded clones.

size,J,D,V,DNA,CDR3
NA,TRBJ2-3,NA,TRBV18,TGTGCCAGCTCACCTCAGGGGCCCACAGATACGCAGTATTTT,CASSPQGPTDTQYF
NA,TRBJ2-1,TRBD1,TRBV4-1,TGCGCCAGCAGCCAAGCTCTGGGGTCGACAGGGTTAGAGATCTTC,CASSQALGSTGLEIF
NA,TRBJ2-5,TRBD2,TRBV27,TGTGCCAGCAGATCGGGACTAGCGGGGAGCCAAGAGACCCAGTACTTC,CASRSGLAGSQETQYF
NA,TRBJ2-5,NA,TRBV4-3,TGCGCCAGCAGCCAAGATTTACCTGACTCGGAGACCCAGTACTTC,CASSQDLPDSETQYF
NA,TRBJ2-1,NA,TRBV9,TGTGCCAGCAGCGCCAGGGAGGTTGAGCAGTTCTTC,CASSAREVEQFF
few,TRBJ2-1,TRBD2,TRBV25-1,TGTGCCAGCCGAGGACTAGCGGGGGTTCCGGACAATGAGCAGTTCTTC,CASRGLAGVPDNEQFF
NA,TRBJ2-4,NA,TRBV7-8,TGTGCCAGCAGCTTAGCCCCGGACTTAAACATTCAGTACTTC,CASSLAPDLNIQYF
few,TRBJ1-2,TRBD1,TRBV6-6,TGTGCCAGCAGTGTTGGGACAGACTTCTATGGCTACACCTTC,CASSVGTDFYGYTF
NA,TRBJ2-7,TRBD2,TRBV28,TGTGCCAGCAGCTCGGCGGGGGGACGCTCCTACGAGCAGTACTTC,CASSSAGGRSYEQYF
many,TRBJ2-7,NA,TRBV14,TGTGCCAGCAGCCAAGATCTAGGCTACGAGCAGTACTTC,CASSQDLGYEQYF
many,TRBJ2-4,NA,TRBV6-5,TGTGCCAGCAGAGGACAGACCAAAAACATTCAGTACTTC,CASRGQTKNIQYF
NA,TRBJ2-1,TRBD2,TRBV6-6,TGTGCCAGTTCAACTCGGACTAGCGGTGACAATGAGCAGTTCTTC,CASSTRTSGDNEQFF
few,TRBJ2-3,NA,TRBV7-9,TGTGCCAGCAGCTCCCCCCGGGGACAAGATACGCAGTATTTT,CASSSPRGQDTQYF
few,TRBJ2-5,TRBD2,TRBV7-8,TGTGCCAGCAGCTTAGGTGGCCATAGCGGGGGACAGACCCAGTACTTC,CASSLGGHSGGQTQYF
NA,TRBJ2-6,NA,TRBV2,TGTGCCAGCAGTGAAGGGTGGGTAGCGGCCAACGTCCTGACTTTC,CASSEGWVAANVLTF
few,TRBJ1-5,TRBD1,TRBV19,TGTGCCAGTAGTCCGGGACAGAGCAATCAGCCCCAGCATTTT,CASSPGQSNQPQHF
few,TRBJ2-2,NA,TRBV7-9,TGTGCCAGCTCCGGTCTAGCGACTAACACCGGGGAGCTGTTTTTT,CASSGLATNTGELFF
NA,TRBJ2-2,NA,TRBV29-1,TGCAGCGTTGTCCCAGGGGCTGGCGGGGAGCTGTTTTTT,CSVVPGAGGELFF
many,TRBJ2-3,NA,TRBV7-9,TGTGCCAGCAGCTTAGATCAGGGTTTACCTACGCAGTATTTT,CASSLDQGLPTQYF
few,TRBJ2-1,NA,TRBV7-2,TGTGCCAGCAGCTTAGGAACAGCTCTCTCCTACAATGAGCAGTTCTTC,CASSLGTALSYNEQFF
few,TRBJ2-3,NA,TRBV11-2,TGTGCCAGCAGCTTAGCGGGGGCCGGGGTAGGGACAGCAGATACGCAGTATTTT,CASSLAGAGVGTADTQYF
few,TRBJ2-4,NA,TRBV6-5,TGTGCCAGCAGTAGGGGGGGAATAGCCAAAAACATTCAGTACTTC,CASSRGGIAKNIQYF
NA,TRBJ2-5,NA,TRBV29-1,TGCAGCGCCCCTCGGGGCCAAGAGACCCAGTACTTC,CSAPRGQETQYF
many,TRBJ2-5,TRBD1,TRBV7-9,TGTGCCAGCAGCCCTTCAGGGGGCTTGGAGACCCAGTACTTC,CASSPSGGLETQYF
NA,TRBJ1-3,NA,TRBV29-1,TGCAGCGTCTGGGAGGCTTTCTCTGGAAACACCATATATTTT,CSVWEAFSGNTIYF
NA,TRBJ1-1,NA,TRBV19,TGTGCCAGTAAATCGTCGGACCAAGGAGGGAACACTGAAGCTTTCTTT,CASKSSDQGGNTEAFF
NA,TRBJ2-3,TRBD2,TRBV7-9,TGTGCCAGCAGCTTTGGACTAGCGGGCACAGATACGCAGTATTTT,CASSFGLAGTDTQYF
few,TRBJ2-5,TRBD2,TRBV5-1,TGCGCCAGCAGCACGGGACTAGTGGGGGCTGGGGAGACCCAGTACTTC,CASSTGLVGAGETQYF
few,TRBJ2-7,NA,TRBV7-2,TGTGCCAGCAGCCCCGACGGGGGAGGTACCTACGAGCAGTACTTC,CASSPDGGGTYEQYF
many,TRBJ2-7,TRBD1,TRBV7-2,TGTGCCAGCAGCCAGGGGGATGGGGTCCAGCAGTACTTC,CASSQGDGVQQYF
NA,TRBJ2-1,TRBD1,TRBV28,TGTGCCAGCAGGTCCGAGGGGGCAAGCACCTACAATGAGCAGTTCTTC,CASRSEGASTYNEQFF
many,TRBJ1-1,NA,TRBV2,TGTGCCAGCACAGCGGGGGGTTACGCTGAAGCTTTCTTT,CASTAGGYAEAFF
NA,TRBJ2-1,NA,TRBV6-5,TGTGCCAGCCGGGGGGCCGGATACAATGAGCAGTTCTTC,CASRGAGYNEQFF
many,TRBJ1-1,NA,TRBV9,TGTGCCAGCAGCCCGAACGGGTTGAACACTGAAGCTTTCTTT,CASSPNGLNTEAFF
NA,TRBJ1-1,NA,TRBV6-5,TGTGCCAGCAGTTACTCGATTTCTACGAACACTGAAGCTTTCTTT,CASSYSISTNTEAFF